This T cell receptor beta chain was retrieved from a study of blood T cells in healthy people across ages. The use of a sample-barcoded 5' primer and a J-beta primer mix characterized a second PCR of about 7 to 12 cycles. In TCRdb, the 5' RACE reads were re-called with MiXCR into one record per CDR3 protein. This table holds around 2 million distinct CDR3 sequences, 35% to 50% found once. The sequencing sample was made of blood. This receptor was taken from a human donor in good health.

DNA for the CDR3: TGCGCCAGCAGTTCTGAGCCCACGGTTTATACGCAGTATTTT. This translates into CASSSEPTVYTQYF. J is TRBJ2-3 and V is TRBV4-3; D gene uncertain. Germline-derived CDR1 and CDR2 are LGHNA and YSLEER. CDR3 length equals 14 residues. Between the trimmed V and J ends, which lost 6 bases and 7 bases, there was a span of 17 bases.